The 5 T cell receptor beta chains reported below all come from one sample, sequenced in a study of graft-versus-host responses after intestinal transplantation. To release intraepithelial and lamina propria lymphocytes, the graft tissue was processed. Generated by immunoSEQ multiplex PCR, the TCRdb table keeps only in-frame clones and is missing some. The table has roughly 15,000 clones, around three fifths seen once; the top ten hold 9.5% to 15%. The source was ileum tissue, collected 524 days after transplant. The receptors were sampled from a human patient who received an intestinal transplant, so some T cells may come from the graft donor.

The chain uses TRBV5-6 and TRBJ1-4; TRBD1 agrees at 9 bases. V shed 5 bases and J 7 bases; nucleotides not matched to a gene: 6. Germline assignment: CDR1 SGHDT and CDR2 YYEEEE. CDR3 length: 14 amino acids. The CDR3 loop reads CASSSQGAFEKLFF. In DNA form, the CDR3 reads TGTGCCAGCAGTTCACAGGGGGCATTTGAAAAACTGTTTTTT.

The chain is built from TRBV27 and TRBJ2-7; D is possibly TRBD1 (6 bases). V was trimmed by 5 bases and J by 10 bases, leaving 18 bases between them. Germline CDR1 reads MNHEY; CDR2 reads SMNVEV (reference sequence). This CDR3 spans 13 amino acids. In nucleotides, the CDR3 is TGTGCCAGCAGTAATGAGAGACAGGAAAAACAGTACTTC. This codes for CASSNERQEKQYF.

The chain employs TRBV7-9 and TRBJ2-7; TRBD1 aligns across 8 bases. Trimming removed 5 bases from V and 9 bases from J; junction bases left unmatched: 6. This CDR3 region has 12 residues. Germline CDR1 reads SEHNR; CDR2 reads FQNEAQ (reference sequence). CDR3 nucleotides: TGTGCCAGCAGCAGGACAGGGTTTGGGCAGTACTTC. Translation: CASSRTGFGQYF.

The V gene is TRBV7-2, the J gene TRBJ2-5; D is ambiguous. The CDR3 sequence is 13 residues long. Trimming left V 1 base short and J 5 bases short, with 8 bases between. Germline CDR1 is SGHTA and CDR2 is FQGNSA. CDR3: CASSLDYTETQYF. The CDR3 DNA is TGTGCCAGCAGCTTAGATTACACCGAGACCCAGTACTTC.

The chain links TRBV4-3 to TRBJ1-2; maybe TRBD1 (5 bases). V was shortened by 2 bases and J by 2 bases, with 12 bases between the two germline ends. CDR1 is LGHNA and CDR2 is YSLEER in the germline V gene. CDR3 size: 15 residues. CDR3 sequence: CASSQPDGGNYGYTF. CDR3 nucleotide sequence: TGCGCCAGCAGCCAACCGGACGGGGGAAACTATGGCTACACCTTC.